This T cell receptor beta chain was recorded in a study of cytomegalovirus exposure and HLA in healthy donors. General study points: Several of the most significant clusters were apparently associated with common viral pathogens in a later analysis.

Trimming at V came to 5 bases and at J to 4 bases, leaving 6 bases not matched to a gene. The CDR3 contains 16 residues. CDR1 SGHTA and CDR2 FQGNSA come from the germline V gene. PCR primers comprised 60 Vbeta and 13 Jbeta primers. Clones were read by immunoSEQ multiplex PCR, and TCRdb kept only the in-frame ones, dropping some. Among about 130,000 clones, 70% to 90% were seen once, and the ten largest hold 1.5% to 2%. On this clone itself: Its antigen remains unknown.

Donors in the study were healthy people who gave bone marrow. Donors likely had unrecorded immune exposures despite being nominally healthy when sampled. The material sequenced was PBMCs. The sequence came from a boy aged 5-17 years in good health and CMV-seronegative. The V gene is TRBV7-2, the J gene TRBJ2-1, with TRBD2 matching over 12 bases. The CDR3: CASSPGGLAGYNEQFF. The CDR3 bases are TGTGCCAGCAGCCCAGGCGGACTAGCGGGATACAATGAGCAGTTCTTC.